This TCR beta chain was recorded in a study of identical twins. V was clipped by 5 bases and J by 5 bases, with 24 bases between them. There are 17 residues in the CDR3. Per the germline V gene, CDR1 is SEHNR and CDR2 is FQNEAQ (reference sequence). Findings of the study overall: Invariant MAIT and iNKT cells could partly confound zero-insertion analyses.

This clonotype has only a few counts. The antigen is undetermined. Unique molecular identifiers were present on the cDNA, which also gained a universal primer site by template switching. MiXCR, run by TCRdb on the 5' RACE reads, gives a single entry per CDR3 protein. The data contain roughly 500,000 distinct CDR3 sequences, approximately 22% of them singletons. The same specimen was also included in a second study, on T cells expressing NK-cell markers. According to that study: The authors restricted sorting to alpha-beta TCR T cells with an anti-gamma-delta TCR antibody in several experiments.

The sequence was obtained from a woman aged 18-29 years in good health. V is TRBV7-9 and J is TRBJ1-2, with D perhaps matching TRBD1 (5 bases). The specimen was CD4+ T cells sorted from blood. The CDR3 reads CASSPRAETEEGYGYTF. The CDR3 DNA follows: TGTGCCAGCAGCCCGCGAGCCGAGACAGAAGAGGGTTATGGCTACACCTTC.